This T cell receptor beta chain is from a study of T cells in Graves' hyperthyroidism and ophthalmopathy (dated by TCRdb to the late 2010s). A note on the overall study: Peripheral blood was sampled at the time of initial diagnosis, prior to any treatment. In about 6 Graves' hyperthyroidism patients, the study also compared T-cell repertoires from thyroid tissue with T-cell repertoires from blood. After blood sampling, hyperthyroidism patients were treated with methimazole at a starting dose of 30 mg daily, and ophthalmopathy patients were treated with high-dose intravenous methylprednisolone. The paper describes TCR Vbeta CDR3 sequencing of around 130 peripheral blood samples, made up of 43 ophthalmopathy patients, around 78 hyperthyroidism patients and 17 progressor patients. For training and testing, the 110 or so patients in the discovery cohort were randomly divided in a 7:3 ratio. To identify distinguishing TCR V-J signatures, a discovery cohort of around 98 patients was used, comprising some 43 with Graves' ophthalmopathy and 57 with stable Graves' hyperthyroidism. Whether ophthalmopathy could be predicted prospectively was tested in an independent validation cohort made up of roughly 20 hyperthyroidism patients plus 17 patients who later progressed to ophthalmopathy.

Moderately to severely active disease, a Clinical Activity Score of at least 3, a NOSPECS grade of at least 4, and a duration under 3 months were present in ophthalmopathy patients. The study excluded patients with uncontrolled infections, other autoimmune diseases, pregnancy or lactation. Diagnoses were based on clinical symptoms, serum thyroxine and TRAb, thyroid ultrasound and orbital computed tomography. Ficoll-Paque density gradient centrifugation was used to isolate PBMCs from 8.5 to 10 ml of fresh peripheral blood. Total RNA was extracted with Trizol reagent, and quality was checked on an Agilent 2100 Bioanalyzer. The CDR3 numbers 16 residues from cysteine through phenylalanine. Only CDR3 DNA remains: 48 bases, in frame from the first base. CDR1 and CDR2 (DFQATT, SNEGSKA) derive from the germline V gene (reference sequence). V trim: 0 bases; J trim: 5 bases; unmatched bases: 11. Comment on this clonotype: This clone's antigen is unknown. The record has no base qualities; no much larger clone is one base away.

TCR beta CDR3 regions were amplified from RNA transcripts. The first round of RT-PCR for the TCR CDR3 was performed with the HTBI primer set and the Qiagen OneStep RT-PCR kit. Libraries were constructed in a second round of multiplex PCR, after which size selection and purification were carried out. Paired-end sequencing of the libraries was performed with 100 bp reads on an Illumina HiSeq2000. Turning to the authors' computational methods: SOAPnuke was used to process the raw data, removing reads that contained adapters or uncalled bases, had a mean Phred below 15, or lacked an exact match to the constant primer or identifier. COPE v1.2.5 was used to merge high-quality paired reads, and clonotypes were defined as unique nucleotide sequences. MiTCR v1.1 was used to align the clonotypes against IMGT TRBV, TRBD and TRBJ reference segments. The analysis included only V-J combinations with a frequency above 0.0001, which together covered 99% to 99.2% of the repertoires. A TCS score was defined as the ratio between F50 (clonal expansion) and ExV (chaos), using BLOSUM62-based TCRdist between CDR3 peptides within each V-J. Welch's t-statistics and random forest reduced just over 500 V-J features to 10 to 15, which were used in a naive Bayes classifier (R e1071). The public reads were reanalyzed by TCRdb: fastp trimming at Q25, MiXCR alignment, in-frame beta chains only. Each entry is one CDR3 protein sequence, shown with its most common DNA and genes. The V and J calls and clone size come from TCRdb's table, not from the authors' own analysis. This sample gives around 600,000 distinct CDR3 sequences in total; about 14% of them show up just once. Less than 9% of the sample belongs to the ten largest clones.

Beyond this particular receptor, the publication reports: A model built on a 13 V-J signature distinguished ophthalmopathy from stable hyperthyroidism, reaching roughly 88% sensitivity and around 81% specificity in cross-validation and 80%/75% in testing. No statistical method was used to set the sample size in advance, and investigators knew the group allocation. Most expanded thyroid clonotypes (frequency above 0.001) were also found in blood, which suggests that blood repertoires may mirror thyroid immune responses. During validation, the model predicted progression to ophthalmopathy a median of around 6 months ahead of onset, with roughly 65% sensitivity and roughly 72% specificity.

The rearranged segments are TRBV20-1 and TRBJ2-7, with 9 bases matching TRBD1. This receptor was identified in a young woman with Graves' ophthalmopathy. The material sequenced was blood. For the CDR3, the sequence is CSARDWGTGFSDEQYF. The nucleotides are TGCAGTGCTAGAGATTGGGGGACAGGGTTTTCGGACGAGCAGTACTTC.